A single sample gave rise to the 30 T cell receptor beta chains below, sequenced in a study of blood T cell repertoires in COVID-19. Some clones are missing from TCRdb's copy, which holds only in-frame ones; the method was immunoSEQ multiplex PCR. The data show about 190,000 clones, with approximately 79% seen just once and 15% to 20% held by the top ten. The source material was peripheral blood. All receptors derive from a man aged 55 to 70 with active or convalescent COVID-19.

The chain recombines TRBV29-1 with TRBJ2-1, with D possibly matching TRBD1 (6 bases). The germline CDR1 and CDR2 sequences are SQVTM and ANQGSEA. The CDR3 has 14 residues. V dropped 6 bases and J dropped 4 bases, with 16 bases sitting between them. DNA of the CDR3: TGCAGCGTCCGGAAGGGACAACTTTACAATGAGCAGTTCTTC. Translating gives CSVRKGQLYNEQFF.

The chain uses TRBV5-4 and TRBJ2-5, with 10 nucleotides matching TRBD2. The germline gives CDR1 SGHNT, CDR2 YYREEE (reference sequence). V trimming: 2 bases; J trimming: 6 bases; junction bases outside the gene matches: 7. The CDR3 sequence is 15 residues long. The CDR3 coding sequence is TGTGCCAGCAGCTTAGGACTAGCGGAGGGGAAGACCCAGTACTTC. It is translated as CASSLGLAEGKTQYF.

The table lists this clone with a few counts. The CDR3 nucleotides read TGTGCCAGTAGTATGAGAGGGGGTAGGGGAACAGGCCAAGATCAAGAGACCCAGTACTTC. Residues: CASSMRGGRGTGQDQETQYF. The chain joins TRBV19 to TRBJ2-5, with D tentatively TRBD1 (6 bases). Germline V lookup: CDR1 LNHDA, CDR2 SQIVND (reference sequence). This CDR3 is built from 20 residues. V was cut by 3 bases and J by 2 bases, with 28 bases left in between.

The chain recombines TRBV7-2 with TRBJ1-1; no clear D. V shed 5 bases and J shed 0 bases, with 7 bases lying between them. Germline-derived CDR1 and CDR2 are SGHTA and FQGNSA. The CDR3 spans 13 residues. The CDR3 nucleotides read TGTGCCAGCAGCCCAACAGTGAACACTGAAGCTTTCTTT. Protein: CASSPTVNTEAFF.

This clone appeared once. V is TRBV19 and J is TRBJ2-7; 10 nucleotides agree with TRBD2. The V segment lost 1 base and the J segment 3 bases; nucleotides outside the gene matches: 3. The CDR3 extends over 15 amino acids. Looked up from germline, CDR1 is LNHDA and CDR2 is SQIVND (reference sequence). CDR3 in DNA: TGTGCCAGTAGTATAGCTACTAGCGGGAACTACGAGCAGTACTTC. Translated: CASSIATSGNYEQYF.

The CDR3 spells CASRLLELAGGRDTQYF. The CDR3 DNA is TGTGCCAGCAGACTTCTGGAACTAGCGGGAGGGAGAGATACGCAGTATTTT. The chain employs TRBV28 and TRBJ2-3; TRBD2 matches at 13 bases. CDR3 size: 17 residues. CDR1 MDHEN and CDR2 SYDVKM come from the germline V gene. V dropped 6 bases and J dropped 5; count of bases not matched to a gene: 11.

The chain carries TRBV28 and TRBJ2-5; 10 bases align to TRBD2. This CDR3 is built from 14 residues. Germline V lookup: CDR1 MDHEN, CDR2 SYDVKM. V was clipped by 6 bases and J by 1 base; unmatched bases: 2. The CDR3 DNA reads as TGTGCCAGCAGGGTAGCGGGAGGCCAAGAGACCCAGTACTTC. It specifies CASRVAGGQETQYF.

The CDR3 is CATSSGIRGTEAFF. DNA of the CDR3: TGTGCCACCAGCAGTGGTATCAGGGGTACTGAAGCTTTCTTT. V and J are TRBV15 and TRBJ1-1, with D maybe TRBD1 (6 bases). The length of the CDR3 is 14 residues. In germline, CDR1 is LNHNV, CDR2 YYDKDF (reference sequence). Deletions cut 3 bases from V and 5 bases from J, with 13 bases between.

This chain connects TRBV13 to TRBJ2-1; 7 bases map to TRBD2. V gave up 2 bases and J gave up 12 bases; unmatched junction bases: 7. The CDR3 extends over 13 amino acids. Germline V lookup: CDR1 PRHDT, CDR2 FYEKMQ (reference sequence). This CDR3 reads CASSLRGGDRQFF. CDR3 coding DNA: TGTGCCAGCAGCTTACGGGGAGGGGATCGGCAGTTCTTC.

The CDR3, as DNA: TGTGCCAGTAGTGGTTGGGGGCTTTACTACGAGCAGTACTTC. Its translation is CASSGWGLYYEQYF. This rearrangement joins TRBV19 to TRBJ2-7, with D maybe TRBD1 (6 bases). V was pared by 5 bases and J by 3 bases, with 14 bases between. The CDR3 sequence is 14 residues long. CDR1 is LNHDA, CDR2 SQIVND, per germline (reference sequence).

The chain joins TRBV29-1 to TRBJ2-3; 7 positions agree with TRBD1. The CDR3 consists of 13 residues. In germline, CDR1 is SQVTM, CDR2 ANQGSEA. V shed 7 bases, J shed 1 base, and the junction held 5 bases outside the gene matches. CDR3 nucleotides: TGCAGCGCGGGACAGTTTCGCACAGATACGCAGTATTTT. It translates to CSAGQFRTDTQYF.

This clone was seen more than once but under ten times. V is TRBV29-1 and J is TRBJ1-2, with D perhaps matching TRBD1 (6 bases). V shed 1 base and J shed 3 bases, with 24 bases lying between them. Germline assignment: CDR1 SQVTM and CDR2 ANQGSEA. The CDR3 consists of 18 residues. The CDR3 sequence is CSVEGQNRESPYHYGYTF. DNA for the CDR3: TGCAGCGTTGAAGGGCAAAACAGGGAGAGTCCTTACCACTATGGCTACACCTTC.

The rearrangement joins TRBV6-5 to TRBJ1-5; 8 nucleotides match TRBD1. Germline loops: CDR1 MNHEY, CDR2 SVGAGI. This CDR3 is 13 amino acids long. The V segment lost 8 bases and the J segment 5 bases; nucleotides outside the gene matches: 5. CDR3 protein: CASARQGYQPQHF. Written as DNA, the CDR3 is TGTGCCAGCGCAAGACAGGGGTATCAGCCCCAGCATTTT.

The CDR3 coding sequence is TGTGCCATCAACCCGGGACAGACCTACTACAATGAGCAGTTCTTC. This sequence encodes CAINPGQTYYNEQFF. The chain employs TRBV10-3 and TRBJ2-1; 7 positions match TRBD1. CDR1 and CDR2 (germline): ENHRY, SYGVKD. The CDR3 length is 15 residues. Trimming removed 7 bases from V and 3 bases from J; junction bases left unmatched: 9.

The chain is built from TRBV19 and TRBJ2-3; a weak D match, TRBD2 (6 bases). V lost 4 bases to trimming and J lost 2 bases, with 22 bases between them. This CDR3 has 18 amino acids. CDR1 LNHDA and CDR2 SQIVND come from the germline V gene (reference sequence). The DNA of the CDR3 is TGTGCCAGTAGTAGAACCGGGACTCTCTCCCAAAACACAGATACGCAGTATTTT. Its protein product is CASSRTGTLSQNTDTQYF.

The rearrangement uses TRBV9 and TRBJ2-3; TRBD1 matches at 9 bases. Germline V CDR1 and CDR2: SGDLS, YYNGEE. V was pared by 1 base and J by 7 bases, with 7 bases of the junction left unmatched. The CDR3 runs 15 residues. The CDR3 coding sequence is TGTGCCAGCAGCGTACGCGGGACAGGGTACCATACGCAGTATTTT. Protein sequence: CASSVRGTGYHTQYF.

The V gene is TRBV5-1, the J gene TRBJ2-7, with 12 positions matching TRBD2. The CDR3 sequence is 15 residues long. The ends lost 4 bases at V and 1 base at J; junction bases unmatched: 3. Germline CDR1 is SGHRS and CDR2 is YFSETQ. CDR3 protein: CASSHGLAGSYEQYF. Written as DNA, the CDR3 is TGCGCCAGCAGCCACGGACTAGCGGGGTCCTACGAGCAGTACTTC.

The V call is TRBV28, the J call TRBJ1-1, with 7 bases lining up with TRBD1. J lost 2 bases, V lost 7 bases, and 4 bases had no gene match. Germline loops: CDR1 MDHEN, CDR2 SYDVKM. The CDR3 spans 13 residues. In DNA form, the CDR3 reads TGTGCCAGCATTCCAGGGGGAAACACTGAAGCTTTCTTT. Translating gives CASIPGGNTEAFF.

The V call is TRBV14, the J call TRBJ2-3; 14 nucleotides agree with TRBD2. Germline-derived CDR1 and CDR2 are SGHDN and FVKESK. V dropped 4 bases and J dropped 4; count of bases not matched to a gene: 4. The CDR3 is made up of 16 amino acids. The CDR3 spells CASSRRLAGGSDTQYF. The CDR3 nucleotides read TGTGCCAGCAGCCGCCGACTAGCGGGAGGGTCAGATACGCAGTATTTT.

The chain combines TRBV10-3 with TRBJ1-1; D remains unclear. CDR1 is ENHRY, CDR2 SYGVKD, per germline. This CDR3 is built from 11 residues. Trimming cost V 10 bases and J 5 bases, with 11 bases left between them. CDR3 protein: CASGSGTEAFF. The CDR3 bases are TGTGCCAGTGGTTCGGGGACTGAAGCTTTCTTT.

The CDR3 loop is CASSEGTGNEKLFF. The CDR3 DNA reads TGTGCCAGCAGTGAAGGGACAGGGAATGAAAAACTGTTTTTT. The genes are TRBV2 and TRBJ1-4, with 8 positions matching TRBD1. V lost 1 base, J lost 5 bases, and 0 bases stayed unmatched. The germline CDR1 and CDR2 sequences are SNHLY and FYNNEI. CDR3 size: 14 residues. Supplemented by reference TRBV2 and TRBJ1-4, the full variable domain reads EPEVTQTPSHQVTQMGQEVILRCVPISNHLYFYWYRQILGQKVEFLVSFYNNEISEKSEIFDDQFSVERPDGSNFTLKIRSTKLEDSAMYFCASSEGTGNEKLFFGSGTQLSVL.

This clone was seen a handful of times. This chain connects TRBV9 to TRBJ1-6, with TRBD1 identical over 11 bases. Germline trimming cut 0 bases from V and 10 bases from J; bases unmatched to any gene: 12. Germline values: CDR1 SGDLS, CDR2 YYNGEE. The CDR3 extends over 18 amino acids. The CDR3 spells CASSVDRTGGARGSPLHF. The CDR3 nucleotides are TGTGCCAGCAGCGTAGACCGGACAGGGGGCGCGAGGGGATCACCCCTCCACTTT.

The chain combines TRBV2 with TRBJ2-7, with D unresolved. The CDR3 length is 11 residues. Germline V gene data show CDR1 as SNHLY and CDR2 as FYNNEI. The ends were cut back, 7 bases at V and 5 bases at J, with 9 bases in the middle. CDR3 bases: TGTGCCAGCACGGTTCCCGACGAGCAGTACTTC. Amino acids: CASTVPDEQYF. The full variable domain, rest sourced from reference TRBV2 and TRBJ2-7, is EPEVTQTPSHQVTQMGQEVILRCVPISNHLYFYWYRQILGQKVEFLVSFYNNEISEKSEIFDDQFSVERPDGSNFTLKIRSTKLEDSAMYFCASTVPDEQYFGPGTRLTVT.

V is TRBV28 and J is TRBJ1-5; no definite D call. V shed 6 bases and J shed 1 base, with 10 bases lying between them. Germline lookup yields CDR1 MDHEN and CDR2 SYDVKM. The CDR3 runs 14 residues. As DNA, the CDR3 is TGTGCCAGCAGCATCGAGTTAAGCAATCAGCCCCAGCATTTT. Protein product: CASSIELSNQPQHF.

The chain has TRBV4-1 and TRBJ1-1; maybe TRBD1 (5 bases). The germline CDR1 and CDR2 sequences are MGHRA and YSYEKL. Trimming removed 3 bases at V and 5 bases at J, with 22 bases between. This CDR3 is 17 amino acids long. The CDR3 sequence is CASSHTLWDEGGTEAFF. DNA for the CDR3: TGCGCCAGCAGCCACACCCTGTGGGACGAGGGAGGAACTGAAGCTTTCTTT.

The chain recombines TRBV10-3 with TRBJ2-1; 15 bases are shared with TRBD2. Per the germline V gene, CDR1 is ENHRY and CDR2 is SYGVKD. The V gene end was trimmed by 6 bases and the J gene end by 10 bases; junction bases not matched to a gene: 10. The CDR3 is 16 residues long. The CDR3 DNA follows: TGTGCCATCAGGGATGGGACTAGCGGGAGGACACAGGAGCAGTTCTTC. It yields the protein CAIRDGTSGRTQEQFF.

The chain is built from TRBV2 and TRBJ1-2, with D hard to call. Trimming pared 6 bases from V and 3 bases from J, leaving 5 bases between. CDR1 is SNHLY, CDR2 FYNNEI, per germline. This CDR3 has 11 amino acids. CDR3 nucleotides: TGTGCCAGCAGGCCGGACTATGGCTACACCTTC. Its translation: CASRPDYGYTF.

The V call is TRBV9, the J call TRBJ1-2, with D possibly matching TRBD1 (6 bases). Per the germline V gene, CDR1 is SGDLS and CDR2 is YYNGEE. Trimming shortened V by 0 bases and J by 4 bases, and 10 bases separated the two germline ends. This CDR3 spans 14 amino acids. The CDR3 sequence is CASSVGGRGYGYTF. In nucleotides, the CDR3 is TGTGCCAGCAGCGTAGGGGGCAGGGGCTATGGCTACACCTTC.

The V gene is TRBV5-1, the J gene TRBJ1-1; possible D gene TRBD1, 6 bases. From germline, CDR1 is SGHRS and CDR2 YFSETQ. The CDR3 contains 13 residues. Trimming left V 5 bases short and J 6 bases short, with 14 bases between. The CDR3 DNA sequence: TGCGCCAGCAGGCCTACAGGGTTGCCTGAAGCTTTCTTT. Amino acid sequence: CASRPTGLPEAFF.

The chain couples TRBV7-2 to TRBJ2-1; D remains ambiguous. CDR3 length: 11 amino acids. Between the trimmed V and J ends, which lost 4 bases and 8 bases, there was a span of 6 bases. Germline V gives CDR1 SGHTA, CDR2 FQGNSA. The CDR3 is CASSWRYEQFF. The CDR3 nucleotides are TGTGCCAGCAGCTGGCGGTATGAGCAGTTCTTC. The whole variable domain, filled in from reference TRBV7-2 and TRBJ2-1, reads GAGVSQSPSNKVTEKGKDVELRCDPISGHTALYWYRQSLGQGLEFLIYFQGNSAPDKSGLPSDRFSAERTGGSVSTLTIQRTQQEDSAVYLCASSWRYEQFFGPGTRLTVL.